This TCR beta chain was obtained from a study of T cell responses to AZD1222 COVID-19 vaccine. Study outcomes and limitations: Just a handful of AZD1222 recipients were seropositive at baseline.

Clones were sequenced by immunoSEQ multiplex PCR, and TCRdb holds only the in-frame ones, with some missing. The data contain 200,000 or so clones, 90% to 95% of them singletons. From germline, CDR1 is SGHRS and CDR2 YFSETQ. Trimming shortened V by 1 base and J by 2 bases, and 13 bases separated the two germline ends. The CDR3 is 15 amino acids. Combined were second doses at about 4 or about 12 weeks. Details on this clone: What it recognizes is unknown.

The rearrangement uses TRBV5-1 and TRBJ2-7; D perhaps matches TRBD2 (6 bases). This clonotype was obtained from an adult who received the AZD1222 COVID-19 vaccine. This sample comprised peripheral blood, obtained 28 days after the second AZD1222 dose. CDR3 loop: CASSLLWGDPYEQYF. DNA for the CDR3: TGCGCCAGCAGCTTGTTGTGGGGGGACCCCTACGAGCAGTACTTC.